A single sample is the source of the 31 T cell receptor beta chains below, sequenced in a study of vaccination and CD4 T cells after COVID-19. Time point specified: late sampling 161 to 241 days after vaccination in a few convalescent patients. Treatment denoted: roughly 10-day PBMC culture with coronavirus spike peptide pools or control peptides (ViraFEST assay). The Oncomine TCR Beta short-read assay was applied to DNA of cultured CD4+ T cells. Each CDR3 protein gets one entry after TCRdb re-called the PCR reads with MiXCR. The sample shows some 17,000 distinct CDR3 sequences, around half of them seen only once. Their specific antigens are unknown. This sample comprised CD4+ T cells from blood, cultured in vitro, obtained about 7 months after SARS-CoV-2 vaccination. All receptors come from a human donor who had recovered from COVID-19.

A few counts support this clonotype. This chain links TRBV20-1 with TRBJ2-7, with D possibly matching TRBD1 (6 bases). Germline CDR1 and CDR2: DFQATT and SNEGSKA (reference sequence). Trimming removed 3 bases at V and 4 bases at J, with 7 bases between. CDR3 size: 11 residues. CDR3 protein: CSARTGYEQYF. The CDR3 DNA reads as TGCAGTGCTAGGACAGGTTACGAGCAGTACTTC.

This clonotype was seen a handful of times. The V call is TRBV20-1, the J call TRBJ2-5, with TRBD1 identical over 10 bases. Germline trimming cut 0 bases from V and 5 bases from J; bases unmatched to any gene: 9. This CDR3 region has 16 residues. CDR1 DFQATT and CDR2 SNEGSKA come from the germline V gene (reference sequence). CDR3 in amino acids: CSARDQGQGNWETQYF. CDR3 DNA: TGCAGTGCTAGAGATCAGGGACAGGGGAATTGGGAGACCCAGTACTTC.

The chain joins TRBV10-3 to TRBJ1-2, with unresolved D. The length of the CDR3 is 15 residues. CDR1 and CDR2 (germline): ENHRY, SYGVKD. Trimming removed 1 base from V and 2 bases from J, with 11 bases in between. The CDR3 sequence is CAISEYDTKNYGYTF. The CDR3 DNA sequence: TGTGCCATCAGTGAGTACGACACGAAAAACTATGGCTACACCTTC.

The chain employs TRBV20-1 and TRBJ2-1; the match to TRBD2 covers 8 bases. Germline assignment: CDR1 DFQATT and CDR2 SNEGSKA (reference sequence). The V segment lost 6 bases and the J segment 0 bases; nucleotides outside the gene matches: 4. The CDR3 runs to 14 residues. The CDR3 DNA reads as TGCAGTGCGAAAAGCGGGAGCTCCTACAATGAGCAGTTCTTC. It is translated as CSAKSGSSYNEQFF.

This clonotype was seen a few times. The CDR3 nucleotides read TGCGCCAGCAGCGACGACCGGACAGGGGACTATGGCTACACCTTC. This codes for CASSDDRTGDYGYTF. V and J are TRBV5-1 and TRBJ1-2; 9 bases are a match to TRBD1. Trimming removed 4 bases from V and 3 bases from J; junction bases left unmatched: 7. There are 15 residues in the CDR3. Germline assignment: CDR1 SGHRS and CDR2 YFSETQ.

The CDR3 protein is CASSSGVPYNEQFF. The CDR3, as DNA: TGCGCCAGCAGCTCAGGGGTTCCCTACAATGAGCAGTTCTTC. The V and J genes are TRBV5-1 and TRBJ2-1, with D possibly matching TRBD1 (6 bases). The CDR3 consists of 14 residues. The germline V gene encodes CDR1 SGHRS and CDR2 YFSETQ. V was trimmed by 3 bases and J by 2 bases, leaving 9 bases between them.

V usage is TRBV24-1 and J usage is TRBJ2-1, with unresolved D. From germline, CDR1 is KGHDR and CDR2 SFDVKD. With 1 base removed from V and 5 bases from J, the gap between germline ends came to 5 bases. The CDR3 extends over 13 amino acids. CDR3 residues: CATSDFWHNEQFF. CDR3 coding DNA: TGTGCCACCAGTGATTTTTGGCACAATGAGCAGTTCTTC.

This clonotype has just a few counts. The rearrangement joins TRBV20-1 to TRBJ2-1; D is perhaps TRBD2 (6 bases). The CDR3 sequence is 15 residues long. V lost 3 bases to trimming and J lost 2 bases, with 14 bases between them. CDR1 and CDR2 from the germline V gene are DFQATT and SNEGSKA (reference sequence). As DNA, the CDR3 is TGCAGTGCTAGCCGCGGGGCCTGGGCCTACAATGAGCAGTTCTTC. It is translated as CSASRGAWAYNEQFF.

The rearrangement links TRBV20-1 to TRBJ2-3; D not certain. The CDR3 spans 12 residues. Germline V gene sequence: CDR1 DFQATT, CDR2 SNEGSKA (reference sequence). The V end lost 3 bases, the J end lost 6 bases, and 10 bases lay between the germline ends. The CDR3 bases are TGCAGTGCTAGTCTTACAAGGGATACGCAGTATTTT. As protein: CSASLTRDTQYF.

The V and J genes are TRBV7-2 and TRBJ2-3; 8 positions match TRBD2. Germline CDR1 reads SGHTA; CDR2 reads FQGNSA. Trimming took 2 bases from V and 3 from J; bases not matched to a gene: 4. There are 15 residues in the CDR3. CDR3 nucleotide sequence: TGTGCCAGCAGCTTAAGGCGGGGGGAGACAGATACGCAGTATTTT. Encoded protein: CASSLRRGETDTQYF.

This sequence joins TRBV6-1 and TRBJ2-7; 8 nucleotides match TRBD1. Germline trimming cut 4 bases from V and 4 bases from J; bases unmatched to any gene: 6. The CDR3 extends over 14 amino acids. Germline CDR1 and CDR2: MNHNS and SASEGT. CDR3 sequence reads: CASSVGTGYYEQYF. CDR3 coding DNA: TGTGCCAGCAGTGTCGGGACAGGCTATTACGAGCAGTACTTC.

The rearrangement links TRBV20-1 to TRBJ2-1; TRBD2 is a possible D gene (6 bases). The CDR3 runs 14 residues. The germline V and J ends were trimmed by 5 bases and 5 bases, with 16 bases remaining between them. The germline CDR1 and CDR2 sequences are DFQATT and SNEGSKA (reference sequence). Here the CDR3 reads CSALGLERDNEQFF. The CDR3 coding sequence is TGCAGTGCTTTGGGACTGGAAAGAGACAATGAGCAGTTCTTC.

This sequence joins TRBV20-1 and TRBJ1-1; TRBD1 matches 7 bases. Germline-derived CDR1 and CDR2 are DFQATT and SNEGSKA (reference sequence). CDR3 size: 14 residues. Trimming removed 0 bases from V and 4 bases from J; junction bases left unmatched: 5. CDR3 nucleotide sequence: TGCAGTGCTAGAGATGCGCAGGGGGGCACTGAAGCTTTCTTT. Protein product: CSARDAQGGTEAFF.

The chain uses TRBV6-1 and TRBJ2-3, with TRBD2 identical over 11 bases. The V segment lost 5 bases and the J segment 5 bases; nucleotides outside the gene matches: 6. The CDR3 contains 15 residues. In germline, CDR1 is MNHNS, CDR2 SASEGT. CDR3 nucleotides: TGTGCCAGCAGTCAACTAGCGGGGGAGGAAGATACGCAGTATTTT. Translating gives CASSQLAGEEDTQYF.

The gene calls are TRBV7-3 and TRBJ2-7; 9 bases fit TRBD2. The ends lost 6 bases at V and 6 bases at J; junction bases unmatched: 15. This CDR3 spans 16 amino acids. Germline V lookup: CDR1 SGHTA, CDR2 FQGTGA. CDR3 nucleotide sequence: TGTGCCAGCAGTGAGGGTCCCCATAGCGGGAGTGGCGAGCAGTACTTC. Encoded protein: CASSEGPHSGSGEQYF.

In nucleotides, the CDR3 is TGTGCCAGCAGCAAGGGACTAGCGGGAGCCACCGGGGAGCTGTTTTTT. The encoded protein is CASSKGLAGATGELFF. The chain employs TRBV4-2 and TRBJ2-2; 14 bases map to TRBD2. V lost 5 bases and J lost 4; bases outside the gene matches: 3. Germline V lookup: CDR1 LGHNA, CDR2 YNFKEQ. The CDR3 covers 16 residues.

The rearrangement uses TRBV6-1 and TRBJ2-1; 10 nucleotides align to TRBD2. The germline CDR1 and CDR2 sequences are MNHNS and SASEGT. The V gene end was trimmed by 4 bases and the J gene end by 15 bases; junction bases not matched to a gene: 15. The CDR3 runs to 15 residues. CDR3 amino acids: CASSGYLYSGGLLFF. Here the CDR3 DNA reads TGTGCCAGCAGTGGGTACCTGTATAGCGGGGGGCTGCTGTTCTTC.

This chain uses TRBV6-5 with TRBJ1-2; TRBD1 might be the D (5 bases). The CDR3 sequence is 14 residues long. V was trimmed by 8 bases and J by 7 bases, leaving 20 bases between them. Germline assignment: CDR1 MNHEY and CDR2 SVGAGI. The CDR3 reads CASRFARVLSGYTF. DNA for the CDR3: TGTGCCAGCCGTTTCGCCAGGGTACTATCTGGCTACACCTTC.

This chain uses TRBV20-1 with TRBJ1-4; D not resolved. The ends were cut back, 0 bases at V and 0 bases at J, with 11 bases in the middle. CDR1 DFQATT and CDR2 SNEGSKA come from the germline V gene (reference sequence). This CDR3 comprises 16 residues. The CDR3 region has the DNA TGCAGTGCTAGAGACCCTTACAGTGCAACTAATGAAAAACTGTTTTTT. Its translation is CSARDPYSATNEKLFF.

The CDR3 nucleotides are TGTGCCAGCTCACCACAGGGGGCAGGAGGCAATCAGCCCCAGCATTTT. Its translation: CASSPQGAGGNQPQHF. The chain uses TRBV18 and TRBJ1-5; TRBD1 matches at 7 bases. Germline CDR1 reads KGHSH; CDR2 reads LQKENI. The length of the CDR3 is 16 residues. Losses at the gene ends were 1 base for V and 2 bases for J; bases not matched to a gene: 5.

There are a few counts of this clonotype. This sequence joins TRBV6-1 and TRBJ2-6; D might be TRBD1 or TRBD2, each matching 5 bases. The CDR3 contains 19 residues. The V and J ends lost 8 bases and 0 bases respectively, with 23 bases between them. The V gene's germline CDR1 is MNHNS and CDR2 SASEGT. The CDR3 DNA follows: TGTGCCAGCTCCCATTCGGGGCAGACCCTTAGCTCTGGGGCCAACGTCCTGACTTTC. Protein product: CASSHSGQTLSSGANVLTF.

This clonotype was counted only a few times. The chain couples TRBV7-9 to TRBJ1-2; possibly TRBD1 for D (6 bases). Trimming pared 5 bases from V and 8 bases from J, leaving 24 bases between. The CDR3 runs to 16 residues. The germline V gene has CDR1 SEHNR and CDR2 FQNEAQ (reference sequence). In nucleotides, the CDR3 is TGTGCCAGCAGCCAAATTCGACAGGAAGGGTCGAGAGGCTACACCTTC. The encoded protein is CASSQIRQEGSRGYTF.

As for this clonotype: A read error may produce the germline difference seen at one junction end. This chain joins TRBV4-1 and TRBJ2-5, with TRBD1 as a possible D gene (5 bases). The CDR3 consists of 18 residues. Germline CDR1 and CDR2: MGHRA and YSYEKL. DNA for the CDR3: TGTGCCAGCAGCCACGAACTTAGTGGTTCAGGGTCAACGGAGACCCAGTACTTC. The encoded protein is CASSHELSGSGSTETQYF.

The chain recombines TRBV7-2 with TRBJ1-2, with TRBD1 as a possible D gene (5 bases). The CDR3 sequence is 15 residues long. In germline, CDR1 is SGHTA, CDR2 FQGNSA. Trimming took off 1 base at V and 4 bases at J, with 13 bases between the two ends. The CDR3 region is CASSLDGAIVYGYTF. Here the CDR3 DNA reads TGTGCCAGCAGCTTAGATGGGGCCATAGTCTATGGCTACACCTTC.

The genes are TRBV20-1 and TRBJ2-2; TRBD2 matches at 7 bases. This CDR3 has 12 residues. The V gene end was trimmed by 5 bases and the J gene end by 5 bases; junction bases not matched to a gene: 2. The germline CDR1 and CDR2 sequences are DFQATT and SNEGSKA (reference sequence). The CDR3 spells CSAWGGTGELFF. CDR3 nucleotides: TGCAGTGCTTGGGGGGGGACCGGGGAGCTGTTTTTT.

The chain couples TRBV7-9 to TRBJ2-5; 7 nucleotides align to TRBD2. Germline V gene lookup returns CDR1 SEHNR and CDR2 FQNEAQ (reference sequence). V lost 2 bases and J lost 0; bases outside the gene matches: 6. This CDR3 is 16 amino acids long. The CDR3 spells CASSLLTSWNQETQYF. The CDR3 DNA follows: TGTGCCAGCAGCTTACTGACTAGCTGGAACCAAGAGACCCAGTACTTC. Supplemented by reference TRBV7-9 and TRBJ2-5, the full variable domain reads DTGVSQNPRHKITKRGQNVTFRCDPISEHNRLYWYRQTLGQGPEFLTYFQNEAQLEKSRLLSDRFSAERPKGSFSTLEIQRTEQGDSAMYLCASSLLTSWNQETQYFGPGTRLLVL.

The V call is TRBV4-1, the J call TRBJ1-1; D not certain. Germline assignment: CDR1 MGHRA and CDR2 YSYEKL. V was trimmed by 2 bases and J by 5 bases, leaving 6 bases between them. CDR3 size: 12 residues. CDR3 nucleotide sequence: TGCGCCAGCAGCCAACCCTATACTGAAGCTTTCTTT. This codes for CASSQPYTEAFF.

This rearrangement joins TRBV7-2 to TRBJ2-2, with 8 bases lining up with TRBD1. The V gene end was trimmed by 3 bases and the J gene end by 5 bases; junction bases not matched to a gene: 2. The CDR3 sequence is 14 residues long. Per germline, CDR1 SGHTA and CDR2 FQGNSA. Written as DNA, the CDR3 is TGTGCCAGCAGCTTCACAGGGGGGACCGGGGAGCTGTTTTTT. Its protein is CASSFTGGTGELFF.

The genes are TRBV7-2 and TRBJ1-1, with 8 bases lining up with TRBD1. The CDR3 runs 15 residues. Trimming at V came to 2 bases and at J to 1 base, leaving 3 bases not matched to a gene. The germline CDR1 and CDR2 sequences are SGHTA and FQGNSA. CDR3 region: CASSLLGTGNTEAFF. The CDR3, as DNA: TGTGCCAGCAGCTTACTAGGGACAGGGAACACTGAAGCTTTCTTT. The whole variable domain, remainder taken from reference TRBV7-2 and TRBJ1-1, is GAGVSQSPSNKVTEKGKDVELRCDPISGHTALYWYRQSLGQGLEFLIYFQGNSAPDKSGLPSDRFSAERTGGSVSTLTIQRTQQEDSAVYLCASSLLGTGNTEAFFGQGTRLTVV.

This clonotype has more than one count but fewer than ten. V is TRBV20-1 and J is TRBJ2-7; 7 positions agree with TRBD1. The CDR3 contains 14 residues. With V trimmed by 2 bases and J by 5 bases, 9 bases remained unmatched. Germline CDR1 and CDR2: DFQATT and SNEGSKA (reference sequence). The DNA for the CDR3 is TGCAGTGCTAGAAGAACAGACAGGGCGGACGAGCAGTACTTC. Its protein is CSARRTDRADEQYF.

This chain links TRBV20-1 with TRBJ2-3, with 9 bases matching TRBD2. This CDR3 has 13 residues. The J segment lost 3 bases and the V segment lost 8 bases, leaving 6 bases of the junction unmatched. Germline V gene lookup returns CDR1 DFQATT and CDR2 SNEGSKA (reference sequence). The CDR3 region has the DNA TGCAGTTCAGGACTAGCGTTGACAGATACGCAGTATTTT. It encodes CSSGLALTDTQYF.